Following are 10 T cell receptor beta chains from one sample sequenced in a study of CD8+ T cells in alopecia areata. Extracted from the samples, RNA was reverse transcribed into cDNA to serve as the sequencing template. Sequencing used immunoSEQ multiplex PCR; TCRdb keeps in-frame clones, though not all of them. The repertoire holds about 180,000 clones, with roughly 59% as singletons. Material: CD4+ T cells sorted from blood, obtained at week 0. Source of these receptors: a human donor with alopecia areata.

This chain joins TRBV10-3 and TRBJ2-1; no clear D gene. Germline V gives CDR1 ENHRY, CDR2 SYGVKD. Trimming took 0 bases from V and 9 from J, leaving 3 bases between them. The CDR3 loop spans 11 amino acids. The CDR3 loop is CAISESSEQFF. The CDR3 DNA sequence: TGTGCCATCAGTGAGTCTAGTGAGCAGTTCTTC.

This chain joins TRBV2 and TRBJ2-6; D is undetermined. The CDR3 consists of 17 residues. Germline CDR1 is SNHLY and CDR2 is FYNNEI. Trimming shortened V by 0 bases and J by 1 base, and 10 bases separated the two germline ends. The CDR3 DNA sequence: TGTGCCAGCAGTGAAGCGCTGGGCAGGTCTGGGGCCAACGTCCTGACTTTC. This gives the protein CASSEALGRSGANVLTF.

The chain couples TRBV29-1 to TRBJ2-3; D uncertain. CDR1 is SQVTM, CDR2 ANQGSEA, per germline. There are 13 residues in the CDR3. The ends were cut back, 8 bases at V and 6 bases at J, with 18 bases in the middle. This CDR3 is CSPPRARVDTQYF. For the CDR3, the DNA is TGCAGCCCTCCTAGGGCCCGGGTTGATACGCAGTATTTT.

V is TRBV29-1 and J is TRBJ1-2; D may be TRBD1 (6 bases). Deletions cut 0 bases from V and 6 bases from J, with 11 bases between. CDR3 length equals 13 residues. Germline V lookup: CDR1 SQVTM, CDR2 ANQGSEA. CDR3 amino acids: CSVEDGAGDGYTF. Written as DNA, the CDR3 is TGCAGCGTTGAAGATGGGGCAGGGGATGGCTACACCTTC. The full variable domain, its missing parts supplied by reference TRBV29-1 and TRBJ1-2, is SAVISQKPSRDICQRGTSLTIQCQVDSQVTMMFWYRQQPGQSLTLIATANQGSEATYESGFVIDKFPISRPNLTFSTLTVSNMSPEDSSIYLCSVEDGAGDGYTFGSGTRLTVV.

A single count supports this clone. As DNA, the CDR3 is TGTGCCAGCAGCCTGGGGGGGACTAATGAAAAACTGTTTTTT. This codes for CASSLGGTNEKLFF. The J gene is TRBJ1-4, the V gene TRBV7-2; tentatively, D is TRBD1 (5 bases). The CDR3 runs to 14 residues. Germline lookup yields CDR1 SGHTA and CDR2 FQGNSA. The germline V and J ends were trimmed by 5 bases and 2 bases, with 9 bases remaining between them.

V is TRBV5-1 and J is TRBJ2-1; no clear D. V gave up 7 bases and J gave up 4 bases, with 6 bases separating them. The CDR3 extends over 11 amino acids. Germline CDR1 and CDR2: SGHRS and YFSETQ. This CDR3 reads CASGEYNEQFF. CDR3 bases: TGCGCCAGCGGCGAATACAATGAGCAGTTCTTC.

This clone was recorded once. In DNA form, the CDR3 reads TGCGCCAGCAGCCAAGTCGTGGATCAGCCCCAGCATTTT. Protein product: CASSQVVDQPQHF. V is TRBV4-3 and J is TRBJ1-5; the D is unclear. This CDR3 has 13 amino acids. The V end lost 1 base, the J end lost 5 bases, and 6 bases lay between the germline ends. Germline V gives CDR1 LGHNA, CDR2 YSLEER.

The CDR3 reads CASSVAPGTIHNEQFF. DNA for the CDR3: TGTGCCAGCAGCGTAGCCCCAGGTACAATTCACAATGAGCAGTTCTTC. The V gene is TRBV9, the J gene TRBJ2-1; D is unclear. Trimming took off 0 bases at V and 5 bases at J, with 15 bases between the two ends. From germline, CDR1 is SGDLS and CDR2 YYNGEE. The length of the CDR3 is 16 residues.

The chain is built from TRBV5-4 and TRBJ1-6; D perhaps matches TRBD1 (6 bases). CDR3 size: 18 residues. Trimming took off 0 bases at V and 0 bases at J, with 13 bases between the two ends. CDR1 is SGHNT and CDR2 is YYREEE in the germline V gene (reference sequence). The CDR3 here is CASSLDGGPSSYNSPLHF. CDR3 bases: TGTGCCAGCAGCTTGGATGGGGGGCCGAGCTCCTATAATTCACCCCTCCACTTT.

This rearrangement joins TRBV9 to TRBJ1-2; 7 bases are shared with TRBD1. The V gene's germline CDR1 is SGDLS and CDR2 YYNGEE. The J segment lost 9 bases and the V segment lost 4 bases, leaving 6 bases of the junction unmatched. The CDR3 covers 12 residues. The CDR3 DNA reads TGTGCCAGCAGCCCAGGACAGGAAAGCTACACCTTC. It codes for CASSPGQESYTF. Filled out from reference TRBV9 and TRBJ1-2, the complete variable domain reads DSGVTQTPKHLITATGQRVTLRCSPRSGDLSVYWYQQSLDQGLQFLIQYYNGEERAKGNILERFSAQQFPDLHSELNLSSLELGDSALYFCASSPGQESYTFGSGTRLTVV.